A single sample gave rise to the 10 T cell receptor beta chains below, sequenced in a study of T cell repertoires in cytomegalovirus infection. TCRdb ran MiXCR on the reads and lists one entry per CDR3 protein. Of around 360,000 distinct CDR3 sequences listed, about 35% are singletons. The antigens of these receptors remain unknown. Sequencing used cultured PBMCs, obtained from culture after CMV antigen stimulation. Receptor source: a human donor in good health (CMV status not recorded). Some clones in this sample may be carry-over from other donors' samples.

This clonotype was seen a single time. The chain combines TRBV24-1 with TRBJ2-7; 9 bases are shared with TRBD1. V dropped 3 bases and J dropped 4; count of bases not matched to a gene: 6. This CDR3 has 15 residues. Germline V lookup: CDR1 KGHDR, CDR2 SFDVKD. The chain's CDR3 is CATSDGDRDSYEQYF. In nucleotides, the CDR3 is TGTGCCACCAGTGATGGGGACAGGGATTCTTACGAGCAGTACTTC.

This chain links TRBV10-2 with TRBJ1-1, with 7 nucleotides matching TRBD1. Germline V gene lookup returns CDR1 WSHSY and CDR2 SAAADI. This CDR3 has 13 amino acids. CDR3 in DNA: TGCACCGTAGGACAGGACATTAACACTGAAGCTTTCTTT. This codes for CTVGQDINTEAFF.

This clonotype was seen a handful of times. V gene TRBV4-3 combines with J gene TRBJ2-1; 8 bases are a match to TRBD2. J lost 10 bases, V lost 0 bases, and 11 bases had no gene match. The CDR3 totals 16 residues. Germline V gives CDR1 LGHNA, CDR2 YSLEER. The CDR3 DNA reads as TGCGCCAGCAGCCAAGATTTCGGGGGGGCCATTCGAGAGCAGTTCTTC. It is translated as CASSQDFGGAIREQFF.

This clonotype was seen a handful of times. Written as DNA, the CDR3 is TGTGCCAGCACGAACGCGCCCGGGAGCTATGGCTACACCTTC. It translates to CASTNAPGSYGYTF. The chain carries TRBV7-2 and TRBJ1-2; no firm D call. The V end lost 7 bases, the J end lost 4 bases, and 16 bases lay between the germline ends. The germline V gene has CDR1 SGHTA and CDR2 FQGNSA. The CDR3 runs 14 residues.

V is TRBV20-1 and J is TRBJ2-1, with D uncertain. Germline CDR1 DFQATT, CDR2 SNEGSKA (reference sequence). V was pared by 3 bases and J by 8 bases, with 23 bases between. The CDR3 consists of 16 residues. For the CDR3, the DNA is TGCAGTGCTAGCCGCCTATGGACCCTAGAAATTGATGAGCAGTTCTTC. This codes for CSASRLWTLEIDEQFF.

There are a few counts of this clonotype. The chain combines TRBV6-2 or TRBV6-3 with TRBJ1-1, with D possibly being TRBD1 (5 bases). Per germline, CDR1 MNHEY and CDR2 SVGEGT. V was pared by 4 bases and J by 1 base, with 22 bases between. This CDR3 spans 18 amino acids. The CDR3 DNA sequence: TGTGCCAGCAGTTCCCTAGGTCGAAAGGGGCGATGGAACACTGAAGCTTTCTTT. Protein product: CASSSLGRKGRWNTEAFF.

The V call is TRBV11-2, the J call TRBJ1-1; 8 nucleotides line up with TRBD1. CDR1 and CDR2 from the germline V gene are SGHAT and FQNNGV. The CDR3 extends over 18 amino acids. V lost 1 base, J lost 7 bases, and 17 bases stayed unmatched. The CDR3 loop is CASSLVGVGQDLSFEAFF. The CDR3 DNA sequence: TGTGCCAGCAGCTTAGTGGGGGTGGGACAGGACTTAAGCTTTGAAGCTTTCTTT.

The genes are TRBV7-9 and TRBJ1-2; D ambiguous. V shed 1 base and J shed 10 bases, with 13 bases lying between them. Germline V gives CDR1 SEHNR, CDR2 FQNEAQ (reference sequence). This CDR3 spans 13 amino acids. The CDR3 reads CASSLGRANLYTF. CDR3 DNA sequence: TGTGCCAGCAGCTTAGGCAGAGCCAACCTCTACACCTTC.

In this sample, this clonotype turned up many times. CDR3 residues: CASSPRDRHNSPLHF. CDR3 nucleotide sequence: TGTGCCAGCAGCCCCCGGGACAGACATAATTCACCCCTCCACTTT. V is TRBV7-2 and J is TRBJ1-6; 7 bases fit TRBD1. The germline V gene encodes CDR1 SGHTA and CDR2 FQGNSA. V trimming: 5 bases; J trimming: 5 bases; junction bases outside the gene matches: 6. The CDR3 is 15 residues long.

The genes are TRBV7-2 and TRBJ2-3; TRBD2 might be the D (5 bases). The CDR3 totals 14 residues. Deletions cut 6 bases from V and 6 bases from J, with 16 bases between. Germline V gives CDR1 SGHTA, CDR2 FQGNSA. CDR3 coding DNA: TGTGCCAGCAGTTTGGTCAACCGGGGTGATACGCAGTATTTT. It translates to CASSLVNRGDTQYF.